These 30 T cell receptor beta chains originate from one sample sequenced in a study of shared clonotypes between healthy human individuals. TCRdb keeps only in-frame clones here, not all; method: immunoSEQ multiplex PCR. The table lists about 2.3 million clones, around 90% of them singletons. The sequenced sample consisted of naive CD4+ T cells from PBMCs. Subset defined: CD45RA+ positively selected. These receptors originate from a man in his late teens or twenties in good health. Some clones in this sample may be carry-over from other donors' samples.

This chain uses TRBV9 with TRBJ2-3, with D uncertain. The CDR3 is 15 amino acids. Germline V gene lookup returns CDR1 SGDLS and CDR2 YYNGEE. V was shortened by 0 bases and J by 0 bases, with 8 bases between the two germline ends. The CDR3 sequence: CASSVVASSTDTQYF. CDR3 sequence (DNA): TGTGCCAGCAGCGTAGTTGCATCTAGCACAGATACGCAGTATTTT.

This chain links TRBV5-8 with TRBJ1-2; the match to TRBD1 covers 8 bases. The CDR3 contains 16 residues. V lost 4 bases and J lost 2; bases outside the gene matches: 10. Germline V gene data show CDR1 as SGHTS and CDR2 as YDEGEE. CDR3 protein: CASSPLGQVKNYGYTF. DNA of the CDR3: TGTGCCAGCAGCCCACTGGGACAGGTCAAGAACTATGGCTACACCTTC.

This chain connects TRBV7-3 to TRBJ1-6; tentative D call: TRBD1 (6 bases). Looked up from germline, CDR1 is SGHTA and CDR2 is FQGTGA. This CDR3 contains 17 residues. Trimming took 3 bases from V and 6 from J, leaving 18 bases between them. The CDR3 here is CASSLDPTGASNSPLHF. The CDR3 DNA sequence: TGTGCCAGCAGCTTGGACCCTACGGGGGCGAGTAATTCACCCCTCCACTTT.

CDR3 residues: CASSPFPRAGRSTDTQYF. DNA for the CDR3: TGTGCCAGCTCACCATTCCCTCGCGCGGGACGTAGCACAGATACGCAGTATTTT. The chain has TRBV18 and TRBJ2-3, with D tentatively TRBD2 (6 bases). V was shortened by 2 bases and J by 0 bases, with 18 bases between the two germline ends. Germline V lookup: CDR1 KGHSH, CDR2 LQKENI. This CDR3 spans 18 amino acids.

The chain uses TRBV5-4 and TRBJ2-1, with 13 bases aligning to TRBD2. This CDR3 has 15 amino acids. CDR1 and CDR2 from the germline V gene are SGHNT and YYREEE (reference sequence). Trimming took 5 bases from V and 8 from J; bases not matched to a gene: 7. The CDR3 spells CASSYTSGREDEQFF. In DNA form, the CDR3 reads TGTGCCAGCAGTTACACTAGCGGGAGGGAGGATGAGCAGTTCTTC.

V is TRBV4-1 and J is TRBJ2-1; 7 nucleotides align to TRBD2. The CDR3 has 15 amino acids. V was clipped by 4 bases and J by 4 bases; unmatched bases: 7. Germline assignment: CDR1 MGHRA and CDR2 YSYEKL. As DNA, the CDR3 is TGCGCCAGCAGCCCCCCTAGCGGAGGTTACAATGAGCAGTTCTTC. Translated, it gives CASSPPSGGYNEQFF.

This sequence joins TRBV20-1 and TRBJ1-4; perhaps TRBD1 as D (5 bases). The CDR3 has 11 amino acids. With 6 bases removed from V and 11 bases from J, the gap between germline ends came to 13 bases. In germline, CDR1 is DFQATT, CDR2 SNEGSKA (reference sequence). The CDR3 nucleotides read TGCAGTGCCGAGAGGGGTAGGAAACTGTTTTTT. It specifies CSAERGRKLFF.

This clone was found once. As DNA, the CDR3 is TGTGCCAGCAGCTCCACCCGGGGGGCGCCCCTCTACGAGCAGTACTTC. It translates to CASSSTRGAPLYEQYF. The chain combines TRBV11-2 with TRBJ2-7; tentatively, D is TRBD2 (7 bases). There are 16 residues in the CDR3. V was trimmed by 4 bases and J by 3 bases, leaving 19 bases between them. The V gene's germline CDR1 is SGHAT and CDR2 FQNNGV.

The V call is TRBV5-1, the J call TRBJ2-7; D not certain. This CDR3 is 15 amino acids long. Germline CDR1 is SGHRS and CDR2 is YFSETQ. The V and J ends lost 4 bases and 3 bases respectively, with 17 bases between them. This CDR3 is CASSPTPTKGYEQYF. The CDR3 coding sequence is TGCGCCAGCAGCCCGACCCCAACCAAGGGCTACGAGCAGTACTTC. Variable domain in full (rest from reference TRBV5-1 and TRBJ2-7): KAGVTQTPRYLIKTRGQQVTLSCSPISGHRSVSWYQQTPGQGLQFLFEYFSETQRNKGNFPGRFSGRQFSNSRSEMNVSTLELGDSALYLCASSPTPTKGYEQYFGPGTRLTVT.

The chain carries TRBV4-2 and TRBJ1-5; D gene ambiguous. Germline CDR1 and CDR2: LGHNA and YNFKEQ. The V and J ends lost 0 bases and 2 bases respectively, with 11 bases between them. This CDR3 region has 16 residues. The CDR3 sequence is CASSQEITLRNQPQHF. CDR3 sequence (DNA): TGTGCCAGCAGCCAAGAGATTACTTTACGCAATCAGCCCCAGCATTTT.

The chain couples TRBV6-1 to TRBJ1-2, with 9 bases that match TRBD1. This CDR3 region has 13 residues. V shed 6 bases and J 4 bases; nucleotides not matched to a gene: 3. Germline CDR1 MNHNS, CDR2 SASEGT. The CDR3 sequence: CASSGQGTYGYTF. CDR3 nucleotide sequence: TGTGCCAGCAGCGGACAGGGGACCTATGGCTACACCTTC.

This clone occurred once. The chain joins TRBV29-1 to TRBJ2-1; 10 bases match TRBD1. Looked up from germline, CDR1 is SQVTM and CDR2 is ANQGSEA. The CDR3 is made up of 16 amino acids. Germline trimming cut 4 bases from V and 6 bases from J; bases unmatched to any gene: 12. In nucleotides, the CDR3 is TGCAGCGTTGTGTTTACGGACTGGACAGGGGGCAATGAGCAGTTCTTC. This codes for CSVVFTDWTGGNEQFF.

This clone was seen a single time. This chain uses TRBV4-2 with TRBJ2-7; 7 positions agree with TRBD2. The germline V gene encodes CDR1 LGHNA and CDR2 YNFKEQ. The CDR3 length is 16 residues. With 1 base clipped from V and 4 bases from J, the junction kept 10 bases outside the gene matches. DNA for the CDR3: TGTGCCAGCAGCCAAGGTCGAGGGGACTACCGATACGAGCAGTACTTC. Translating it yields CASSQGRGDYRYEQYF.

The V gene is TRBV7-9, the J gene TRBJ1-4; TRBD1 might be the D (5 bases). V was clipped by 1 base and J by 7 bases, with 10 bases between them. The V gene's germline CDR1 is SEHNR and CDR2 FQNEAQ (reference sequence). The CDR3 has 14 residues. The chain's CDR3 is CASSLGAGFEKLFF. CDR3 nucleotide sequence: TGTGCCAGCAGCTTAGGAGCAGGGTTTGAAAAACTGTTTTTT.

The rearrangement joins TRBV25-1 to TRBJ2-7; weak D call: TRBD1 (5 bases). This CDR3 has 12 amino acids. The V and J ends lost 10 bases and 2 bases respectively, with 12 bases between them. Germline V CDR1 and CDR2: MGHDK, SYGVNS. DNA for the CDR3: TGTGCCACTTCGACAGTGACCTACGAGCAGTACTTC. It is translated as CATSTVTYEQYF.

In DNA, the CDR3 is TGTGCCAGCAGCTTATCACAGAACACTGAAGCTTTCTTT. This gives the protein CASSLSQNTEAFF. The V and J genes are TRBV7-2 and TRBJ1-1; D unresolved. This CDR3 has 13 residues. Germline CDR1 and CDR2: SGHTA and FQGNSA. V shed 2 bases and J shed 1 base, with 5 bases lying between them.

This clone was recorded once. V usage is TRBV5-1 and J usage is TRBJ2-7, with D tentatively TRBD2 (6 bases). V gave up 2 bases and J gave up 7 bases, with 22 bases separating them. This CDR3 has 16 residues. Looked up from germline, CDR1 is SGHRS and CDR2 is YFSETQ. CDR3: CASSFGLALPYEEQYF. As DNA, the CDR3 is TGCGCCAGCAGCTTCGGGCTAGCGCTCCCCTATGAGGAGCAGTACTTC.

As regards this clone: A junction boundary mismatches the germline segment, possibly from a read error. This chain joins TRBV2 and TRBJ1-2; D not resolved. The CDR3 runs 11 residues. CDR1 and CDR2 from the germline V gene are SNHLY and FYNNEI. CDR3 bases: TGTGCCAGCAGTGATCTGACCCACGACTTATTC. The encoded protein is CASSDLTHDLF.

This chain connects TRBV5-8 to TRBJ2-7, with a possible D match to TRBD2 (6 bases). Trimming removed 4 bases from V and 6 bases from J, with 17 bases in between. There are 14 residues in the CDR3. Looked up from germline, CDR1 is SGHTS and CDR2 is YDEGEE. DNA of the CDR3: TGTGCCAGCAGCGGATTACGGGGGTTAGCCGAGCAGTACTTC. Translation: CASSGLRGLAEQYF.

This chain uses TRBV7-2 with TRBJ1-1; D uncertain. Trimming removed 6 bases at V and 1 base at J, with 15 bases between. Germline V gives CDR1 SGHTA, CDR2 FQGNSA. The CDR3 consists of 15 residues. DNA of the CDR3: TGTGCCAGCAGTCTAGGGTCGCAGGCGAACACTGAAGCTTTCTTT. Its translation: CASSLGSQANTEAFF.

V gene TRBV15 combines with J gene TRBJ1-2; D is perhaps TRBD1 (5 bases). Deletions cut 2 bases from V and 4 bases from J, with 20 bases between. The CDR3 has 17 amino acids. Germline V gives CDR1 LNHNV, CDR2 YYDKDF (reference sequence). The CDR3 region is CATSRRVVYQGGYGYTF. The CDR3 nucleotides are TGTGCCACCAGCAGAAGGGTGGTCTACCAGGGCGGCTATGGCTACACCTTC. Combining the CDR3 with reference TRBV15 and TRBJ1-2 gives the whole variable domain DAMVIQNPRYQVTQFGKPVTLSCSQTLNHNVMYWYQQKSSQAPKLLFHYYDKDFNNEADTPDNFQSRRPNTSFCFLDIRSPGLGDTAMYLCATSRRVVYQGGYGYTFGSGTRLTVV.

This clone has just a few counts. This chain links TRBV19 with TRBJ1-5; D gene unclear. The germline gives CDR1 LNHDA, CDR2 SQIVND (reference sequence). V was cut by 2 bases and J by 2 bases, with 10 bases left in between. The CDR3 totals 15 residues. The CDR3: CASSIFTAGNQPQHF. In nucleotides, the CDR3 is TGTGCCAGTAGTATATTTACGGCCGGCAATCAGCCCCAGCATTTT.

V and J are TRBV7-2 and TRBJ2-7, with TRBD2 matching 10 bases. CDR1 is SGHTA, CDR2 FQGNSA, per germline. The junction had 10 bases not matched to a gene; V was cut back by 5 bases and J by 6 bases. The CDR3 length is 15 residues. The CDR3 spells CASSPGRSGGGEQYF. The CDR3 nucleotides are TGTGCCAGCAGCCCCGGGAGGAGCGGGGGGGGCGAGCAGTACTTC.

This chain joins TRBV28 and TRBJ2-7, with 7 bases lining up with TRBD1. V shed 7 bases, J shed 3 bases, and the junction held 9 bases outside the gene matches. The germline V gene has CDR1 MDHEN and CDR2 SYDVKM. This CDR3 spans 14 amino acids. The CDR3 spells CASTIGDRNYEQYF. The CDR3 DNA reads as TGTGCCAGCACCATAGGGGACAGAAACTACGAGCAGTACTTC.

The table lists this clone with a count of one. CDR3 in amino acids: CASSAPGLGTYEQYF. DNA for the CDR3: TGTGCCAGCAGTGCACCGGGACTAGGAACCTACGAGCAGTACTTC. V usage is TRBV25-1 and J usage is TRBJ2-7; TRBD2 matches 8 bases. The V gene's germline CDR1 is MGHDK and CDR2 SYGVNS. The CDR3 is 15 residues long. V lost 4 bases to trimming and J lost 2 bases; unmatched junction nucleotides: 7.

The rearrangement links TRBV7-9 to TRBJ2-2; possible D gene TRBD1, 5 bases. Germline V gene sequence: CDR1 SEHNR, CDR2 FQNEAQ (reference sequence). The CDR3 loop spans 15 amino acids. The V end lost 3 bases, the J end lost 5 bases, and 13 bases lay between the germline ends. In DNA, the CDR3 is TGTGCCAGCAGCTTTACGGCGAAGGGGACCGGGGAGCTGTTTTTT. Translation: CASSFTAKGTGELFF.

The chain has TRBV27 and TRBJ1-3; TRBD1 is a possible D gene (5 bases). The V gene lost 6 bases and the J gene lost 2 bases, with 20 bases spanning the gap. From germline, CDR1 is MNHEY and CDR2 SMNVEV (reference sequence). This CDR3 has 17 amino acids. The CDR3 spells CASSRDLRSYAGNTIYF. CDR3 DNA sequence: TGTGCCAGCAGCCGGGACCTTCGCTCCTATGCTGGAAACACCATATATTTT.

The CDR3 DNA reads as TGTGCCAGCAGCAACCTGGAAGCGGAAGCCGGGGAGCTGTTTTTT. Its translation: CASSNLEAEAGELFF. The chain couples TRBV21-1 to TRBJ2-2; TRBD2, the table's D call, lacks a check against the DNA. TRBV21-1 is annotated as a pseudogene. The CDR3 extends over 15 amino acids.

The genes are TRBV11-2 and TRBJ2-1, with 10 bases aligning to TRBD2. CDR3 length equals 18 residues. The ends lost 1 base at V and 4 bases at J; junction bases unmatched: 10. Germline V gives CDR1 SGHAT, CDR2 FQNNGV. CDR3 coding DNA: TGTGCCAGCAGCTTAGGGCAGCGGGAGGGCCTGGGGTACAATGAGCAGTTCTTC. Residues: CASSLGQREGLGYNEQFF.

This clone was observed once. The chain carries TRBV15 and TRBJ2-1; perhaps TRBD2 as D (6 bases). Germline V lookup: CDR1 LNHNV, CDR2 YYDKDF (reference sequence). The CDR3 is 15 residues long. The V gene lost 5 bases and the J gene lost 2 bases, with 13 bases spanning the gap. The CDR3 spells CATSGAIAAYNEQFF. The CDR3 coding sequence is TGTGCCACCAGCGGAGCAATAGCGGCCTACAATGAGCAGTTCTTC. The full variable domain, with the rest looked up from reference TRBV15 and TRBJ2-1, is DAMVIQNPRYQVTQFGKPVTLSCSQTLNHNVMYWYQQKSSQAPKLLFHYYDKDFNNEADTPDNFQSRRPNTSFCFLDIRSPGLGDTAMYLCATSGAIAAYNEQFFGPGTRLTVL.